This T cell receptor beta chain was profiled in a study of blood T cell repertoires in COVID-19 (TCRdb year 2020). Looking at the study overall: The collaborator samples originated in the United States, Italy and Spain and spanned the acute and convalescent phases of COVID-19. A de-identified subject ID, COVID-19 status, age in years and sex were almost always included in the sample metadata. The repertoires were released in a freely available public database meant as a resource for research on the immune response to SARS-CoV-2. Where HLA class I and class II types were available, the types were taken from metadata supplied by the sample provider, not from assay-based typing. Subjects who had been exposed to COVID-19, were actively infected with it, or had recovered from it provided the deeply sampled blood TCRbeta repertoires that made up the dataset. Samples came from the ongoing ImmuneRACE study (first 160 participants) plus 1,254 subjects from 6 global collaborators. The prospective study material was composed of cDNA or gDNA derived from T cells, B-cell-depleted T cells, or PBMCs.

Collaborating institutions collected whole blood in K2EDTA tubes following their own protocols. For TCRbeta analysis, collaborator samples were shipped as frozen whole blood, as isolated PBMCs, or as DNA extracted from either sample type. On this clone: Its antigen specificity is not known. Per-nucleotide qualities are absent, and no much larger clonotype sits a single base away.

TCRbeta CDR3 regions were amplified from genomic DNA by means of the immunoSEQ Assay, a bias-controlled multiplex PCR. In the paper's pipeline: Nucleated cell counts per sample were estimated from amplification of reference gene primers within the assay. To quantify the absolute abundance of each unique TCRbeta CDR3 rearrangement, sequence reads were collapsed and filtered. For each sample, productive Simpson clonality was calculated as the square root of Simpson's diversity index across productive rearrangements. The table comes from immuneACCESS by way of TCRdb, which keeps in-frame sequences with V and J called. Part of the clones is missing from these tables; in studies checked, under half for an unresolved V gene and the rest for unknown reasons. For V, J and clone size, that table is used; D and trimming come from the DNA. The sample table shows about 150,000 clones, and around 80% are seen once. Of the sample, over 12% is held by the ten largest clones.

On the study overall, not on this receptor specifically: How much clinical and demographic metadata was included differed by source and by participant, and the metadata was provided uncurated.

The CDR3, cysteine through phenylalanine, is 16 amino acids long. Only CDR3 DNA remains: 48 bases, in frame from the first base. V is shortened by 0 bases, J by 1 base, and the region joining them spans 7 bases. According to the germline V gene (reference sequence), CDR1 reads LNHDA and CDR2 reads SQIVND. The sequenced sample was peripheral blood. This receptor was taken from a human donor with acute or convalescent COVID-19. The donor label of this sample is uncertain. The V gene is TRBV19 and the J gene is TRBJ2-6, and possibly TRBD1, on 5 matching bases. The DNA sequence is as follows: TGTGCCAGTAGTATAGACAGGGCTTCTGGGGCCAACGTCCTGACTTTC. This encodes CASSIDRASGANVLTF.